The 15 T cell receptor beta chains presented below share a single source sample, sequenced in a study of patients and donors after allogeneic stem cell transplantation (dated by TCRdb to between 2020 and 2021). Libraries were made using RT-PCR. The instrument was a NextSeq 550. TCRdb trimmed the raw reads at Q25, called clones with MiXCR and kept productive beta chains. Each CDR3 protein gets just one entry, which takes the most common genes and DNA from the rows behind it. This sample gives hundreds of thousands of distinct CDR3 sequences in total; under 20% of them show up just once. The ten largest clones add up to around 7.9% of the sample. The material sequenced was blood, either unsorted or a sorted T cell fraction (not recorded which). These receptors were taken from a human donor who was either an allogeneic HSCT recipient or a stem cell or donor lymphocyte infusion donor (not recorded which). It is not recorded whose cells these are; they may come from a transplant donor.

The sample holds a few counts of this clonotype. The chain combines TRBV7-8 with TRBJ1-6; TRBD1 is a possible D gene (5 bases). CDR1 and CDR2 from the germline V gene are SGHVS and FQNEAQ. The CDR3 spans 14 residues. The V gene lost 5 bases and the J gene lost 7 bases, with 12 bases spanning the gap. CDR3 sequence (DNA): TGTGCCAGCAGCACCAGGGAAGGCAATTCACCCCTCCACTTT. Its protein product is CASSTREGNSPLHF.

This clonotype was counted between two and nine times. The junction departs from the called germline gene at one end, perhaps through a read error. The V gene is TRBV6-1, the J gene TRBJ1-2; D remains ambiguous. The CDR3 runs 10 residues. Germline V gives CDR1 MNHNS, CDR2 SASEGT. CDR3 coding DNA: TGTGCCAGCAGTGAAACGACACTACTCTTC. Translated, it gives CASSETTLLF.

V usage is TRBV11-1 and J usage is TRBJ2-1; 12 bases line up with TRBD1. The CDR3 runs 18 residues. V shed 2 bases and J 6 bases; nucleotides not matched to a gene: 11. Germline CDR1 SGHAT, CDR2 FQDESV (reference sequence). CDR3 in DNA: TGTGCCAGCAGCTTAATTCCGGGACAGGGGGCGCAATCCAATGAGCAGTTCTTC. It specifies CASSLIPGQGAQSNEQFF.

V is TRBV20-1 and J is TRBJ1-6, with D uncertain. The CDR3 runs to 13 residues. CDR1 is DFQATT and CDR2 is SNEGSKA in the germline V gene (reference sequence). Trimming shortened V by 4 bases and J by 2 bases, and 6 bases separated the two germline ends. CDR3 nucleotides: TGCAGTGCTAAAGGACCCTATAATTCACCCCTCCACTTT. Encoded protein: CSAKGPYNSPLHF.

Written as DNA, the CDR3 is TGCGCCAGCAGCTTGGTTCCACGGACTAGCTCCTACAATGAGCAGTTCTTC. The encoded protein is CASSLVPRTSSYNEQFF. This rearrangement joins TRBV5-1 to TRBJ2-1; 7 nucleotides align to TRBD2. J gave up 0 bases and V 0 bases, and 6 bases lay outside the gene matches. Looked up from germline, CDR1 is SGHRS and CDR2 is YFSETQ. This CDR3 contains 17 residues.

The chain employs TRBV2 and TRBJ2-7; possibly TRBD1 for D (6 bases). Trimming took off 6 bases at V and 3 bases at J, with 15 bases between the two ends. Germline V CDR1 and CDR2: SNHLY, FYNNEI. The CDR3 runs to 14 residues. CDR3 nucleotides: TGTGCCAGCAGCCAAGGGGGAGCTGACTACGAGCAGTACTTC. Amino acids: CASSQGGADYEQYF.

The chain couples TRBV20-1 to TRBJ2-2; 8 bases fit TRBD2. This CDR3 has 14 amino acids. CDR1 and CDR2 from the germline V gene are DFQATT and SNEGSKA (reference sequence). The J segment lost 6 bases and the V segment lost 5 bases, leaving 8 bases of the junction unmatched. This CDR3 is CSAHEGGLAGELFF. The CDR3 nucleotides read TGCAGTGCTCACGAGGGGGGACTAGCCGGGGAGCTGTTTTTT.

J is TRBJ2-3 and V is TRBV11-2, with 15 bases aligning to TRBD2. Germline CDR1 is SGHAT and CDR2 is FQNNGV. With V trimmed by 5 bases and J by 9 bases, 3 bases remained unmatched. This CDR3 region has 14 residues. CDR3 DNA sequence: TGTGCCAGCAGCCCTGGACTAGCGGGGGGGACGCAGTATTTT. The encoded protein is CASSPGLAGGTQYF.

The V call is TRBV24-1, the J call TRBJ1-2, with D uncertain. CDR1 is KGHDR and CDR2 is SFDVKD in the germline V gene. The V gene lost 0 bases and the J gene lost 6 bases, with 10 bases spanning the gap. The CDR3 is made up of 14 amino acids. The CDR3 sequence: CATSDLVRANGYTF. Written as DNA, the CDR3 is TGTGCCACCAGTGATTTGGTCCGGGCAAATGGCTACACCTTC.

This clonotype was seen a handful of times. This rearrangement joins TRBV15 to TRBJ2-3; D gene uncertain. Germline lookup yields CDR1 LNHNV and CDR2 YYDKDF (reference sequence). Trimming removed 0 bases at V and 4 bases at J, with 14 bases between. CDR3 length equals 16 residues. The CDR3 DNA sequence: TGTGCCACCAGCAGAGAGTACGGTACCCCCCCAGATACGCAGTATTTT. Encoded protein: CATSREYGTPPDTQYF. Based on the CDR3 plus reference TRBV15 and TRBJ2-3, the full variable domain is DAMVIQNPRYQVTQFGKPVTLSCSQTLNHNVMYWYQQKSSQAPKLLFHYYDKDFNNEADTPDNFQSRRPNTSFCFLDIRSPGLGDTAMYLCATSREYGTPPDTQYFGPGTRLTVL.

This clonotype occurred a few times. The CDR3 spells CASSPYGGAPSIQYF. The CDR3 nucleotides are TGTGCCAGCAGCCCTTACGGGGGGGCCCCCAGCATTCAGTACTTC. The chain links TRBV7-9 to TRBJ2-4, with 8 bases matching TRBD2. J gave up 9 bases and V 5 bases, and 12 bases lay outside the gene matches. CDR3 length: 15 amino acids. Germline-derived CDR1 and CDR2 are SEHNR and FQNEAQ (reference sequence).

The chain is built from TRBV6-1 and TRBJ2-3, with TRBD1 matching over 8 bases. Germline V gene lookup returns CDR1 MNHNS and CDR2 SASEGT. V gave up 5 bases and J gave up 1 base; unmatched junction bases: 8. This CDR3 contains 16 residues. In DNA form, the CDR3 reads TGTGCCAGCAGTACGATCAGGGGGCAGGGCACAGATACGCAGTATTTT. This translates into CASSTIRGQGTDTQYF.

This clonotype has only a few counts. The chain uses TRBV4-1 and TRBJ1-1, with D tentatively TRBD1 (6 bases). CDR1 and CDR2 from the germline V gene are MGHRA and YSYEKL. Trimming cost V 3 bases and J 7 bases, with 15 bases left between them. The length of the CDR3 is 14 residues. This CDR3 reads CASSHWRGYGEAFF. The CDR3 coding sequence is TGCGCCAGCAGCCATTGGAGGGGGTACGGTGAAGCTTTCTTT.

This clonotype has only a few counts. The chain recombines TRBV5-1 with TRBJ1-1; 7 bases line up with TRBD1. Germline V gene data show CDR1 as SGHRS and CDR2 as YFSETQ. The CDR3 sequence is 14 residues long. The V and J ends lost 5 bases and 0 bases, in that order; junction bases with no gene match: 4. The CDR3 bases are TGCGCCAGCAGGGTGACAGGGATGAACACTGAAGCTTTCTTT. Residues: CASRVTGMNTEAFF. The full variable domain, its missing parts supplied by reference TRBV5-1 and TRBJ1-1, is KAGVTQTPRYLIKTRGQQVTLSCSPISGHRSVSWYQQTPGQGLQFLFEYFSETQRNKGNFPGRFSGRQFSNSRSEMNVSTLELGDSALYLCASRVTGMNTEAFFGQGTRLTVV.

This clonotype has only a few counts. The rearrangement joins TRBV28 to TRBJ2-1; TRBD1 agrees at 12 bases. This CDR3 has 17 residues. The V gene end was trimmed by 5 bases and the J gene end by 8 bases; junction bases not matched to a gene: 13. Germline V gene lookup returns CDR1 MDHEN and CDR2 SYDVKM. The CDR3 spells CASSPLHGTGGRDEQFF. Here the CDR3 DNA reads TGTGCCAGCAGTCCTCTCCACGGGACAGGGGGCCGAGATGAGCAGTTCTTC.